The following is a T cell receptor beta chain sequence with its context. The antigen is not known. Using immunoSEQ multiplex PCR, the repertoire was profiled, and TCRdb retains in-frame clones only, with some absent. The table lists more than 150,000 clones, roughly 84% of them singletons. This sample was taken from a study of cytomegalovirus exposure and HLA in healthy donors. Whole-study results and caveats: TCR sequences were mostly rare, though some public TCRs occurred in many donors. The listing of about 150 TCR beta chains classed them as cytomegalovirus-associated. A few CMV-associated chains were confirmed in vitro to be specific for CMV antigens.

Per the germline V gene, CDR1 is MNHEY and CDR2 is SMNVEV (reference sequence). The CDR3 has 15 amino acids. Unmatched junction bases numbered 5, after V lost 6 bases and J lost 6 bases. The gene calls are TRBV27 and TRBJ2-2, with 12 nucleotides matching TRBD2. Material: PBMCs. This clonotype originated in a man younger than 35 in good health and CMV-seropositive. The CDR3 sequence: CASSRTSGAPGELFF. Here the CDR3 DNA reads TGTGCCAGCAGCCGGACTAGCGGGGCTCCCGGGGAGCTGTTTTTT.